This entry is about one T cell receptor beta chain. The antigen remains undetermined. This sample was included in a study of cytomegalovirus exposure and HLA in healthy donors. Vbeta (60) and Jbeta (13) primers were used in the PCR. Produced via immunoSEQ multiplex PCR; TCRdb's table is partial and in-frame only. Among some 120,000 clones listed, 81% were seen once. CDR1 and CDR2 from the germline V gene are SGHRS and YFSETQ. This CDR3 comprises 14 residues. Trimming cost V 0 bases and J 3 bases; bases outside gene matches: 2. Study-level points and caveats: For most TCR beta V segments, an earlier analysis put the productive rate at about 90% or about 30% of the time. The study designated 150 or so TCR beta chains cytomegalovirus-associated.

The receptor was isolated from a woman in her twenties or thirties in good health and CMV-seronegative. V is TRBV5-1 and J is TRBJ2-5, with 7 bases matching TRBD2. The sample consisted of PBMCs. The CDR3 nucleotides are TGCGCCAGCAGCTTGGAACGGGGGGAAGAGACCCAGTACTTC. It codes for CASSLERGEETQYF.